Listed below are T cell receptor beta chains from one sample, sequenced in a study of T cells in Graves' hyperthyroidism and ophthalmopathy. MiXCR, applied by TCRdb to the multiplex PCR reads, yields one record per CDR3 protein. The data show about 380,000 distinct CDR3 sequences, roughly 12% seen once. Sequencing was done on a sample of blood. These TCRs come from a man between 25 and 39 years old with Graves' hyperthyroidism that later progressed to Graves' ophthalmopathy. The CDR3 runs from the conserved cysteine through the conserved F or W. Each record gives: J gene, D gene, clone size, V gene, CDR3 protein, CDR3 DNA. The D gene is left open where the match is weak. Some rows have no size entry. The others give once, few or many, or a class for an expanded clone.

J: TRBJ1-3
D: TRBD1
size: .
V: TRBV12-3/TRBV12-4
CDR3: CASSTSDRGYTIYF
DNA: TGTGCCAGCAGTACATCAGACAGGGGATACACCATATATTTT

J: TRBJ1-1
D: .
size: many
V: TRBV3-1
CDR3: CASSQTFTEAFF
DNA: TGTGCCAGCAGCCAAACTTTTACTGAAGCTTTCTTT

J: TRBJ2-2
D: TRBD2
size: many
V: TRBV7-8
CDR3: CASSLVQRGFNTGELFF
DNA: TGTGCCAGCAGCTTAGTCCAGCGGGGATTCAACACCGGGGAGCTGTTTTTT

J: TRBJ2-3
D: TRBD2
size: few
V: TRBV6-2/TRBV6-3
CDR3: CASSAGTSGTDTQYF
DNA: TGTGCCAGCAGTGCCGGGACTAGCGGCACAGATACGCAGTATTTT

J: TRBJ2-3
D: .
size: few
V: TRBV14
CDR3: CASSPYEGTRTDTQYF
DNA: TGTGCCAGCAGCCCCTACGAGGGGACTCGCACAGATACGCAGTATTTT

J: TRBJ2-6
D: TRBD1
size: few
V: TRBV28
CDR3: CASRTGGAGANVLTF
DNA: TGTGCCAGCAGGACAGGGGGCGCTGGGGCCAACGTCCTGACTTTC

J: TRBJ2-7
D: .
size: few
V: TRBV28
CDR3: CASRRQGPYEQYF
DNA: TGTGCCAGCAGACGGCAGGGCCCCTACGAGCAGTACTTC

J: TRBJ2-3
D: .
size: many
V: TRBV12-3/TRBV12-4
CDR3: CASSSSMSDTQYF
DNA: TGTGCCAGCAGTTCGTCTATGTCAGATACGCAGTATTTT

J: TRBJ2-1
D: .
size: .
V: TRBV7-9
CDR3: CASSADIYNEQFF
DNA: TGTGCCAGCAGCGCCGACATCTACAATGAGCAGTTCTTC

J: TRBJ1-2
D: .
size: many
V: TRBV29-1
CDR3: CSVEGGTWGYTF
DNA: TGCAGCGTCGAGGGGGGAACCTGGGGCTACACCTTC

J: TRBJ1-4
D: TRBD1
size: .
V: TRBV7-9
CDR3: CASSTTRDRDEKLFF
DNA: TGTGCCAGCAGCACAACCCGGGACAGGGATGAAAAACTGTTTTTT

J: TRBJ1-3
D: TRBD1
size: many
V: TRBV28
CDR3: CASSQGAGNTIYF
DNA: TGTGCCAGCAGTCAGGGGGCAGGAAACACCATATATTTT

J: TRBJ1-2
D: .
size: .
V: TRBV5-4
CDR3: CASSLGGGAGYGYTF
DNA: TGTGCCAGCAGCTTGGGCGGGGGCGCGGGGTATGGCTACACCTTC

J: TRBJ1-3
D: TRBD1
size: .
V: TRBV9
CDR3: CASSVAGTGGKGNTIYF
DNA: TGTGCCAGCAGCGTAGCTGGGACAGGGGGTAAGGGAAACACCATATATTTT

J: TRBJ1-2
D: .
size: .
V: TRBV9
CDR3: CASSVEGRSYGYTF
DNA: TGTGCCAGCAGCGTAGAGGGGAGATCGTATGGCTACACCTTC

J: TRBJ2-4
D: .
size: few
V: TRBV2
CDR3: CASSEAFFPRTGGYF
DNA: TGTGCCAGCAGTGAAGCTTTTTTCCCGAGGACTGGGGGGTACTTC

J: TRBJ1-6
D: .
size: many
V: TRBV12-3/TRBV12-4
CDR3: CASRQLWDSPLHF
DNA: TGTGCCAGCAGACAACTCTGGGATTCACCCCTCCACTTT

J: TRBJ1-2
D: TRBD1
size: .
V: TRBV7-2
CDR3: CASSLVGWDRVYGYTF
DNA: TGTGCCAGCAGCTTAGTAGGCTGGGACAGGGTCTATGGCTACACCTTC

J: TRBJ2-7
D: .
size: few
V: TRBV5-8
CDR3: CASSSPATSYEQYF
DNA: TGTGCCAGCAGCTCCCCGGCGACCAGCTACGAGCAGTACTTC

J: TRBJ2-1
D: TRBD1
size: .
V: TRBV7-9
CDR3: CASSRLGQGVLEQFF
DNA: TGTGCCAGCAGCCGTCTGGGACAGGGTGTTTTGGAGCAGTTCTTC

J: TRBJ2-7
D: .
size: .
V: TRBV5-1
CDR3: CASSLPSNIGHEQYF
DNA: TGCGCCAGCAGCCTCCCGAGTAACATCGGCCACGAGCAGTACTTC

J: TRBJ2-2
D: TRBD1
size: many
V: TRBV7-3
CDR3: CASSSRTGDNTGELFF
DNA: TGTGCCAGCAGCTCGAGGACAGGTGACAACACCGGGGAGCTGTTTTTT

J: TRBJ2-1
D: .
size: .
V: TRBV9
CDR3: CASSVGDNEQFF
DNA: TGTGCCAGCAGCGTAGGTGACAATGAGCAGTTCTTC

J: TRBJ1-5
D: TRBD1
size: many
V: TRBV9
CDR3: CASSSGTGGREPQHF
DNA: TGTGCCAGCAGCTCCGGGACAGGGGGCCGAGAGCCCCAGCATTTT

J: TRBJ2-3
D: TRBD2
size: many
V: TRBV10-3
CDR3: CAISPGLASRTQYF
DNA: TGTGCCATCAGTCCGGGACTAGCGTCCCGCACGCAGTATTTT

J: TRBJ1-5
D: .
size: few
V: TRBV6-1
CDR3: CASSESGWGLQPQHF
DNA: TGTGCCAGCAGTGAAAGCGGATGGGGGCTTCAGCCCCAGCATTTT

J: TRBJ1-1
D: .
size: few
V: TRBV30
CDR3: CAWSVRSGAITEAFF
DNA: TGTGCCTGGAGTGTACGGTCAGGGGCTATAACTGAAGCTTTCTTT

J: TRBJ2-6
D: .
size: many
V: TRBV28
CDR3: CASSLVRISGANVLTF
DNA: TGTGCCAGCAGTTTGGTTCGTATCTCTGGGGCCAACGTCCTGACTTTC

J: TRBJ2-3
D: TRBD2
size: few
V: TRBV29-1
CDR3: CSVAGRPSTDTQYF
DNA: TGCAGCGTAGCGGGGCGACCTAGCACAGATACGCAGTATTTT

J: TRBJ2-4
D: .
size: many
V: TRBV7-9
CDR3: CASSLDRQGYIQYF
DNA: TGTGCCAGCAGCTTAGATCGGCAGGGATACATTCAGTACTTC

J: TRBJ1-5
D: TRBD1
size: many
V: TRBV12-3/TRBV12-4
CDR3: CASSLTQGESQPQHF
DNA: TGTGCCAGCAGTTTGACACAGGGGGAAAGTCAGCCCCAGCATTTT

J: TRBJ2-7
D: .
size: .
V: TRBV4-2
CDR3: CASGQARSSYEQYF
DNA: TGTGCCAGCGGCCAAGCCAGGAGCTCCTACGAGCAGTACTTC

J: TRBJ1-2
D: .
size: .
V: TRBV5-1
CDR3: CASSLAESLYGYTF
DNA: TGCGCCAGCAGCTTGGCCGAGTCTCTCTATGGCTACACCTTC

J: TRBJ1-5
D: .
size: many
V: TRBV7-9
CDR3: CASSPRNDQPQHF
DNA: TGTGCCAGCAGCCCACGAAACGATCAGCCCCAGCATTTT

J: TRBJ1-3
D: TRBD1
size: many
V: TRBV27
CDR3: CASSSGQLSGNTIYF
DNA: TGTGCCAGCAGTTCGGGACAGCTCTCTGGAAACACCATATATTTT

J: TRBJ2-1
D: .
size: .
V: TRBV6-5
CDR3: CASSSQGNPYNEQFF
DNA: TGTGCCAGCAGTTCCCAGGGAAATCCCTACAATGAGCAGTTCTTC

J: TRBJ1-2
D: .
size: few
V: TRBV19
CDR3: CASSDLSMDYGYTF
DNA: TGTGCCAGTAGTGACCTGAGCATGGACTATGGCTACACCTTC

J: TRBJ2-3
D: .
size: .
V: TRBV9
CDR3: CASSSMGGGSTDTQYF
DNA: TGTGCCAGCAGCTCAATGGGAGGGGGGTCCACAGATACGCAATATTTT

J: TRBJ1-5
D: .
size: many
V: TRBV5-5
CDR3: CASTATGMSNQPQHF
DNA: TGTGCCAGCACCGCAACAGGGATGAGCAATCAGCCCCAGCATTTT

J: TRBJ1-1
D: TRBD1
size: .
V: TRBV4-1
CDR3: CASKDQGGTEAFF
DNA: TGCGCCAGCAAAGACCAGGGGGGGACTGAAGCTTTCTTT

J: TRBJ1-6
D: .
size: many
V: TRBV7-9
CDR3: CASSYEDRRNSPLHF
DNA: TGTGCCAGCAGCTATGAAGATCGACGTAATTCACCCCTCCACTTT

J: TRBJ2-2
D: TRBD1
size: many
V: TRBV5-1
CDR3: CASSLGQGITGELFF
DNA: TGCGCCAGCAGCTTGGGACAGGGAATCACCGGGGAGCTGTTTTTT

J: TRBJ2-1
D: TRBD2
size: many
V: TRBV11-3
CDR3: CASSALAGTENEQFF
DNA: TGTGCCAGCAGTGCCCTAGCGGGGACCGAGAATGAGCAGTTCTTC

J: TRBJ2-3
D: TRBD2
size: many
V: TRBV7-8
CDR3: CASSQNAGLAGADTQYF
DNA: TGTGCCAGCAGCCAAAACGCCGGACTAGCGGGGGCAGATACGCAGTATTTT

J: TRBJ2-3
D: TRBD2
size: .
V: TRBV6-5
CDR3: CASSWSGGGADTQYF
DNA: TGTGCCAGCAGTTGGAGCGGGGGGGGGGCAGATACGCAGTATTTT

J: TRBJ2-5
D: .
size: .
V: TRBV18
CDR3: CASSPQGRETQYF
DNA: TGTGCCAGCTCACCACAGGGGCGGGAGACCCAGTACTTC

J: TRBJ1-2
D: .
size: .
V: TRBV28
CDR3: CASSFRGGVGYTF
DNA: TGTGCCAGCAGTTTCAGAGGGGGGGTAGGCTACACCTTC

J: TRBJ1-4
D: .
size: .
V: TRBV18
CDR3: CASSPLRDANEKLFF
DNA: TGTGCCAGCTCACCACTTAGGGATGCTAATGAAAAACTGTTTTTT

J: TRBJ2-1
D: .
size: many
V: TRBV6-2/TRBV6-3
CDR3: CASSYSANEQFF
DNA: TGTGCCAGCAGTTACTCGGCCAATGAGCAGTTCTTC